These T cell receptor beta chains were read from a single sample in a study of blood T cells in healthy people across ages. From the 5' RACE reads, TCRdb called clonotypes with MiXCR, one entry per CDR3 protein. The top ten clones hold roughly 14% of a sample with 650,000 to 700,000 distinct CDR3 sequences, 40% to 65% of them seen once. The sample was blood. The receptors here all came from an elderly woman in good health. The CDR3 runs from the conserved cysteine through the conserved F or W. A D gene is named only where the DNA matches it firmly. Rows give clone size only sometimes, using once, few, many, or a class for an expanded clone.

v_gene: TRBV7-9; j_gene: TRBJ2-7; d_gene: TRBD1; abundance: many; CDR3aa: CASSLATGGYSYEQYF
v_gene: TRBV7-3; j_gene: TRBJ2-3; d_gene: .; abundance: .; CDR3aa: CASSLQGSGADTQYF
v_gene: TRBV7-3; j_gene: TRBJ2-2; d_gene: .; abundance: few; CDR3aa: CASSITGTLTGELFF
v_gene: TRBV9; j_gene: TRBJ2-5; d_gene: .; abundance: many; CDR3aa: CASSTGHKFQETQYF
v_gene: TRBV5-5; j_gene: TRBJ2-5; d_gene: TRBD2; abundance: many; CDR3aa: CASSSLTGTSRQETQYF
v_gene: TRBV5-1; j_gene: TRBJ1-4; d_gene: TRBD1; abundance: many; CDR3aa: CASSLTGAEEKLFF
v_gene: TRBV5-1; j_gene: .; d_gene: TRBD2; abundance: .; CDR3aa: CASSILGGSGRIYEQYF
v_gene: TRBV6-2/TRBV6-3; j_gene: TRBJ1-5; d_gene: .; abundance: .; CDR3aa: CASSQTLLRNQPQHF
v_gene: TRBV15; j_gene: .; d_gene: TRBD2; abundance: .; CDR3aa: CATSRDRPTSGGDYSSYNEQYF
v_gene: TRBV20-1; j_gene: TRBJ2-2; d_gene: .; abundance: few; CDR3aa: CSARDPGPTGELFF
v_gene: TRBV5-1; j_gene: TRBJ2-2; d_gene: .; abundance: many; CDR3aa: CASSFRLPESTGELFF
v_gene: TRBV28; j_gene: TRBJ2-4; d_gene: TRBD1; abundance: .; CDR3aa: CASSLLAGGVNIQYF
v_gene: TRBV12-3/TRBV12-4; j_gene: TRBJ1-6; d_gene: .; abundance: many; CDR3aa: CASSFNHAGDSPLHF
v_gene: TRBV9; j_gene: TRBJ2-7; d_gene: .; abundance: .; CDR3aa: CASSVASGSEQYF
v_gene: TRBV5-1; j_gene: TRBJ2-1; d_gene: TRBD2; abundance: many; CDR3aa: CASSSILAGANEQFF
v_gene: TRBV3-1; j_gene: TRBJ1-6; d_gene: TRBD1; abundance: few; CDR3aa: CASSQDRPGGLPHF
v_gene: TRBV5-1; j_gene: TRBJ2-7; d_gene: .; abundance: .; CDR3aa: CASSLRAAGSSYEQYF
v_gene: TRBV27; j_gene: TRBJ2-3; d_gene: .; abundance: many; CDR3aa: CASKVADTQYF
v_gene: TRBV2; j_gene: TRBJ2-5; d_gene: .; abundance: many; CDR3aa: CASSERQRETQYF
v_gene: TRBV3-1; j_gene: TRBJ2-7; d_gene: .; abundance: few; CDR3aa: CASTTGNEQYF
v_gene: TRBV3-1; j_gene: TRBJ2-1; d_gene: .; abundance: many; CDR3aa: CASSQQAPNEQFF
v_gene: TRBV29-1; j_gene: TRBJ2-4; d_gene: TRBD1; abundance: many; CDR3aa: CSVDRGQEQYF
v_gene: TRBV6-5; j_gene: TRBJ2-7; d_gene: .; abundance: .; CDR3aa: CASSRQGVSHEQYF
v_gene: TRBV2; j_gene: TRBJ2-6; d_gene: .; abundance: .; CDR3aa: CASSGVDDTSGANVLTF
v_gene: TRBV29-1; j_gene: TRBJ2-3; d_gene: .; abundance: .; CDR3aa: CSVWGLEAFTDTQYF
v_gene: TRBV4-2; j_gene: TRBJ2-7; d_gene: TRBD2; abundance: .; CDR3aa: CASSHRASGNSYEQYF
v_gene: TRBV20-1; j_gene: TRBJ2-1; d_gene: .; abundance: few; CDR3aa: CSARLRVEGYNEQFF
v_gene: TRBV10-3; j_gene: TRBJ2-1; d_gene: TRBD1; abundance: once; CDR3aa: CAISGLQGGMNEQFF
v_gene: TRBV3-1; j_gene: TRBJ1-2; d_gene: .; abundance: many; CDR3aa: CASSQTNYGYTF
v_gene: TRBV20-1; j_gene: TRBJ2-5; d_gene: .; abundance: few; CDR3aa: CSAAGTGLNEQYF
v_gene: TRBV29-1; j_gene: TRBJ2-3; d_gene: .; abundance: many; CDR3aa: CSVELPGDTQYF
v_gene: TRBV9; j_gene: TRBJ2-3; d_gene: .; abundance: .; CDR3aa: CASSVRDSTDTQYF
v_gene: TRBV20-1; j_gene: TRBJ2-1; d_gene: TRBD1; abundance: .; CDR3aa: CSVSPTGDVDEQFF
v_gene: TRBV6-2/TRBV6-3; j_gene: TRBJ2-5; d_gene: .; abundance: few; CDR3aa: CASSYSPGDETQYF
v_gene: TRBV6-6; j_gene: TRBJ2-5; d_gene: TRBD2; abundance: .; CDR3aa: CASSSGLARTQETQYF
v_gene: TRBV28; j_gene: TRBJ1-5; d_gene: TRBD1; abundance: .; CDR3aa: CASSLEGAGYQPQHF
v_gene: TRBV12-3/TRBV12-4; j_gene: TRBJ2-7; d_gene: TRBD1; abundance: .; CDR3aa: CASDRDRPPYNEQYF
v_gene: TRBV24-1; j_gene: TRBJ2-1; d_gene: TRBD2; abundance: many; CDR3aa: CATSDGTSGSVGEQFF
v_gene: TRBV3-1; j_gene: TRBJ2-3; d_gene: .; abundance: many; CDR3aa: CASSQGLAWADTQYF
v_gene: TRBV3-1; j_gene: TRBJ1-2; d_gene: TRBD1; abundance: many; CDR3aa: CASSKDRGPGYTF
v_gene: TRBV15; j_gene: TRBJ1-2; d_gene: .; abundance: .; CDR3aa: CATSSGGIQGDYGYTF
v_gene: TRBV24-1; j_gene: TRBJ2-1; d_gene: .; abundance: many; CDR3aa: CATSDLHAEGAYNEQFF
v_gene: TRBV3-1; j_gene: TRBJ2-5; d_gene: .; abundance: .; CDR3aa: CASSQAGRETQYF
v_gene: TRBV5-1; j_gene: TRBJ1-3; d_gene: .; abundance: .; CDR3aa: CASSLTGLPSGNTIYF
v_gene: TRBV21-1; j_gene: TRBJ1-2; d_gene: .; abundance: many; CDR3aa: CASSTTGGHGYTF
v_gene: TRBV25-1; j_gene: TRBJ2-1; d_gene: TRBD1; abundance: .; CDR3aa: CASSERQGAEYNEQFF
v_gene: TRBV20-1; j_gene: .; d_gene: .; abundance: .; CDR3aa: CSARDRRLGSYNEQYF
v_gene: TRBV7-3; j_gene: TRBJ2-1; d_gene: .; abundance: many; CDR3aa: CASSLTPSSYNEQFF
v_gene: TRBV29-1; j_gene: TRBJ1-1; d_gene: TRBD1; abundance: .; CDR3aa: CSVAGGQGNTEAFF
v_gene: TRBV30; j_gene: TRBJ1-2; d_gene: TRBD1; abundance: .; CDR3aa: CAWSVGQTYGYTF
v_gene: TRBV12-3/TRBV12-4; j_gene: TRBJ2-2; d_gene: .; abundance: .; CDR3aa: CASSTDGGTGELFF
v_gene: TRBV5-1; j_gene: TRBJ2-7; d_gene: .; abundance: many; CDR3aa: CASSPSFSKSEQYF
v_gene: TRBV4-2; j_gene: TRBJ2-7; d_gene: TRBD2; abundance: once; CDR3aa: CASSQVSGGRASHEQYF
v_gene: TRBV27; j_gene: .; d_gene: TRBD2; abundance: .; CDR3aa: CASSTTSAGDEQYF
v_gene: TRBV7-6; j_gene: TRBJ2-3; d_gene: .; abundance: many; CDR3aa: CASSSGPESDTQYF
v_gene: TRBV12-3/TRBV12-4; j_gene: TRBJ1-2; d_gene: .; abundance: .; CDR3aa: CASSWDGNYGYTF
v_gene: TRBV6-5; j_gene: TRBJ1-4; d_gene: .; abundance: .; CDR3aa: CASRATGEKLFF